This T cell receptor beta chain appears in the sequencing data of a study of blood T cell repertoires in COVID-19. About the study: From T cells, B-cell-depleted T cells, or PBMCs came the material, which was cDNA or gDNA.

Study processing details: Estimation of nucleated cell counts relied on the amplification of reference gene primers. The assay was immunoSEQ multiplex PCR, and TCRdb's table has in-frame clones only and misses some. V and J calls and clone size are as listed in that table; D and trimming were resolved from the DNA. This sample has 400,000 or so clones, with about 87% found just once. CDR1 is SGHRS and CDR2 is YFSETQ in the germline V gene. The CDR3 length is 15 residues. V lost 3 bases, J lost 6 bases, and 10 bases stayed unmatched. The source material was PBMCs or T cells enriched from blood (not recorded which). The chain employs TRBV5-1 and TRBJ2-7, with 9 positions matching TRBD1. The sequence was obtained from a man aged 40-49 years in a cohort exposed to, infected with or recovered from COVID-19 (not recorded which). CDR3 DNA sequence: TGCGCCAGCAGCTCTTTTCGGGACAGGGCCCGCGAGCAGTACTTC. Amino acid sequence: CASSSFRDRAREQYF.